This T cell receptor beta chain was sequenced for a study of T cell repertoires in aging, cancer and after chemotherapy. As for the study in general: Repeat sampling of healthy donors over several months to years showed clear clonal overlap.

TRB rearrangements spanning V, D and J were amplified using mixed TRB-A/B primers. TCRdb reprocessed the multiplex PCR reads with MiXCR, giving one entry per CDR3 protein. The data hold roughly 770 distinct CDR3 sequences, with 20% to 25% observed a single time. Amplification of TCR beta used genomic DNA extracted from peripheral blood. The CDR3 length is 15 residues. The V end lost 0 bases, the J end lost 2 bases, and 11 bases lay between the germline ends. The sample comprised blood. This TCR came from a human donor in good health. The chain carries TRBV5-3 and TRBJ2-5, with D perhaps matching TRBD1 (6 bases). TRBV5-3 is labeled an ORF, and its function is uncertain. CDR3 region: CARSLVGQPQETQYF. The CDR3 DNA sequence: TGTGCCAGAAGCTTGGTAGGACAGCCACAAGAGACCCAGTACTTC.